These T cell receptor beta chains were read from a single sample in a study of T cells in Graves' hyperthyroidism and ophthalmopathy. TCRdb independently ran MiXCR on the multiplex PCR reads; one entry per CDR3 protein. The sample contains 640,000 or so distinct CDR3 sequences, around 15% of which appear only once. The sample comprised blood. These TCRs come from a woman between 35 and 50 years old with Graves' ophthalmopathy. The CDR3 runs from the conserved cysteine through the conserved F or W. A D gene is named only where the DNA matches it firmly. The size of a clone is reported for some rows only, either as once, few or many, or as a class for expanded clones.

J gene | clone size | D gene | V gene | CDR3 length | CDR3 DNA | CDR3 protein
TRBJ1-1 | many | NA | TRBV28 | 14 | TGTGCCAGCGGGGCGGGGGCAATGAACACTGAAGCTTTCTTT | CASGAGAMNTEAFF
TRBJ1-2 | many | TRBD1 | TRBV28 | 17 | TGTGCCAGCAGGTCTCGGACAGGGGGGCACGCTAACTATGGCTACACCTTC | CASRSRTGGHANYGYTF
TRBJ2-7 | NA | TRBD2 | TRBV6-1 | 17 | TGTGCCAGCAGTCAACCCGGACTAGCGGGGGCCGGGTACGAGCAGTACTTC | CASSQPGLAGAGYEQYF
TRBJ2-3 | NA | NA | TRBV6-1 | 15 | TGTGCCAGCAGTGAAGCGCTTCATGGGGCAGATACGCAGTATTTT | CASSEALHGADTQYF
TRBJ1-2 | many | NA | TRBV20-1 | 12 | TGCAGTGGCAAGGACAGATTAAGCCATTACACCTTC | CSGKDRLSHYTF
TRBJ2-7 | few | TRBD2 | TRBV18 | 16 | TGTGCCAGCTCACCTCAGGAAGGAGCGGGAGAACACGAGCAGTACTTC | CASSPQEGAGEHEQYF
TRBJ2-2 | NA | TRBD1 | TRBV7-2 | 15 | TGTGCCAGCAGCTCCCTGGGACAGGGCGTCGGGGAGCTGTTTTTT | CASSSLGQGVGELFF
TRBJ1-3 | once | NA | TRBV6-5 | 17 | TGTGCCAGCAGTTACTCTCCGCAGGGATACTCTGGAAACACCATATATTTT | CASSYSPQGYSGNTIYF
TRBJ2-7 | many | TRBD2 | TRBV6-5 | 16 | TGTGCCAGCAGTTACGGGTCTCCTAGCGGGACCTACGAGCAGTACTTC | CASSYGSPSGTYEQYF
TRBJ1-1 | NA | NA | TRBV11-2 | 12 | TGTGCCAACAGCCCGGTTGGTTTGGAAGCTTTCTTT | CANSPVGLEAFF
TRBJ2-5 | NA | NA | TRBV5-1 | 13 | TGCGCCAGCAACTATGGGACGGGTGAGACCCAGTACTTC | CASNYGTGETQYF
TRBJ1-1 | many | NA | TRBV4-3 | 15 | TGCGCCAGCAGCCAAGATGGACTTTTGAACACTGAAGCTTTCTTT | CASSQDGLLNTEAFF
TRBJ1-5 | few | TRBD1 | TRBV4-1 | 13 | TGCGCCAGCAGCCGAGACAGGGGAGGGCCCCAGCATTTT | CASSRDRGGPQHF
TRBJ2-7 | many | NA | TRBV11-2 | 16 | TGTGCCAGCAGCGGAACAGGGTTTCCGGACCCCTACGAGCAGTACTTC | CASSGTGFPDPYEQYF
TRBJ1-5 | many | NA | TRBV19 | 13 | TGTGCCAGCGTAAGCGTGGGACATCAGCCCCAGCATTTT | CASVSVGHQPQHF
TRBJ2-2 | NA | NA | TRBV15 | 14 | TGTGCCACCAGCGAGGGGGTGGAAACCGGGGAGCTGTTTTTT | CATSEGVETGELFF
TRBJ1-5 | NA | TRBD1 | TRBV27 | 14 | TGTGCCAGCAGGCTACAGGGGGTGGGGCAGCCCCAGCATTTT | CASRLQGVGQPQHF
TRBJ2-2 | NA | NA | TRBV10-3 | 12 | TGTGCCATCAGTGAGCGGGCCGGGGAGCTGTTTTTT | CAISERAGELFF
TRBJ1-1 | many | NA | TRBV5-1 | 15 | TGTGCCAGCAGCTTAGCGCCTGGGGGGAACACTGAAGCTTTCTTT | CASSLAPGGNTEAFF
TRBJ1-2 | many | NA | TRBV25-1 | 15 | TGTGCCAGCAAAGTTTCCGGGCCGCTTAACTATGGCTACACCTTC | CASKVSGPLNYGYTF
TRBJ2-5 | many | TRBD2 | TRBV11-3 | 13 | TGTGCCAGCAGCACTAGCGACCAAGAGACCCAGTACTTC | CASSTSDQETQYF
TRBJ2-7 | many | NA | TRBV7-6 | 15 | TGTGCCAGCAGCTTAGTCCCAGGGCAAAAGGACGAGCAGTACTTC | CASSLVPGQKDEQYF
TRBJ2-7 | many | NA | TRBV12-3/TRBV12-4 | 19 | TGTGCCAGCAGTTTAGCGGGGGGTTGGGGGGCGACTGACTCCTACGAGCAGTACTTC | CASSLAGGWGATDSYEQYF
TRBJ2-3 | few | TRBD1 | TRBV30 | 15 | TGTGCCTGGAGGGAAGGACAGGGAAGCACAGATACGCAGTATTTT | CAWREGQGSTDTQYF
TRBJ2-7 | few | NA | TRBV20-1 | 11 | TGCAGTGCTAACGGAGACTACGAGCAGTACTTC | CSANGDYEQYF
TRBJ2-7 | few | NA | TRBV29-1 | 11 | TGCAGCGTTGCGGACTTTTACGAGCAGTACTTC | CSVADFYEQYF
TRBJ1-2 | NA | NA | TRBV6-1 | 13 | TGTGCCAGCAGTCTGGACAGCATCCCAGGCTACACCTTC | CASSLDSIPGYTF
TRBJ1-2 | many | NA | TRBV28 | 13 | TGTGCCAGCAGCGTCGGGGGATTGGGCGGCTACACCTTC | CASSVGGLGGYTF
TRBJ2-7 | few | NA | TRBV25-1 | 14 | TGTGCCAGCAGTCCTACAGGGACGGGGAACGAGCAGTACTTC | CASSPTGTGNEQYF
TRBJ2-7 | many | TRBD2 | TRBV6-5 | 15 | TGTGCCAGCAGTTACGGGGCTAGCGGAACCTACGAGCAGTACTTC | CASSYGASGTYEQYF
TRBJ2-5 | NA | TRBD2 | TRBV5-1 | 16 | TGCGCCAGCAGGTGGTCTAGCGGGAGCCCGGGGGAGACCCAGTACTTC | CASRWSSGSPGETQYF
TRBJ2-6 | many | NA | TRBV28 | 18 | TGTGCCAGCAGCCTGGGGCAGGGTCTTACCTCTGGGGCCAACGTCCTGACTTTC | CASSLGQGLTSGANVLTF
TRBJ2-7 | NA | NA | TRBV5-5 | 16 | TGTGCCAGCAGCTTGCAGCCGACCCTTAGCTCCTACGAGCAGTACTTC | CASSLQPTLSSYEQYF